A selection of T cell receptor beta chains follows, all from one sample in a study of T cell responses to AZD1222 COVID-19 vaccine. Assay used: immunoSEQ multiplex PCR; TCRdb lists only in-frame clones, some missing. The table has 68,000 or so clones, more than 70% seen once. The source material was peripheral blood, sampled on day 0 of AZD1222 vaccination. Receptor source: an adult in good health. Each CDR3 is given with its conserved first and last residue. A D gene is named only where the DNA matches it firmly. Clone sizes are given selectively: once, few, many, or a class where the clone is expanded.

v_call	clone_size	j_call	d_call	cdr3_aa	cdr3_nt
TRBV21-1	.	TRBJ2-1	.	CASSTGLVGFSYNEQFF	TGTGCCAGCAGCACCGGACTAGTTGGCTTTTCCTACAATGAGCAGTTCTTC
TRBV3-1/TRBV3-2	.	TRBJ1-6	.	CASLQWGSSTINNSPLHF	TGTGCCAGCCTCCAATGGGGCAGTTCCACTATTAATAATTCACCCCTCCACTTT
TRBV5-6	.	TRBJ2-7	.	CASRPRDTYSYEQYF	TGTGCCAGCAGACCCCGGGACACGTATTCATACGAGCAGTACTTC
TRBV5-4	.	TRBJ1-2	.	CASKWGSNYGYTF	TGTGCCAGCAAGTGGGGGTCTAACTATGGCTACACCTTC
TRBV12-3/TRBV12-4	.	TRBJ1-2	.	CASSLNWDLGYTF	TGTGCCAGCAGTTTAAATTGGGACCTTGGCTACACCTTC
TRBV9	once	TRBJ2-5	TRBD2	CARSVAAAAGGQETQYF	TGTGCCCGCAGCGTAGCTGCGGCAGCGGGGGGACAAGAGACCCAGTACTTC
TRBV20-1	.	TRBJ2-7	.	CSASGGQLRRGSYEQYF	TGCAGTGCTAGTGGGGGACAGCTAAGGAGGGGTTCCTACGAGCAGTACTTC
TRBV7-9	many	TRBJ1-2	.	CASSLGDYGYTF	TGTGCCAGCAGCTTGGGGGACTATGGCTACACCTTC
TRBV3-1/TRBV3-2	.	TRBJ1-2	TRBD1	CASSRGTGWDGYTF	TGTGCCAGCAGCCGCGGGACAGGGTGGGATGGCTACACCTTC
TRBV30	.	TRBJ1-6	.	CAWSLRGTSSYNSPLHF	TGTGCCTGGAGTCTGAGAGGGACAAGCTCCTATAATTCACCCCTCCACTTT
TRBV30	.	TRBJ1-3	.	CAWSLPRGDLLWNTIYF	TGTGCCTGGAGCCTACCGAGGGGGGACCTACTCTGGAACACCATATATTTT
TRBV4-1	.	TRBJ1-1	TRBD1	CASSQVFVSRGRRGTEAFF	TGCGCCAGCAGCCAAGTTTTCGTTTCCAGGGGGCGACGGGGAACTGAAGCTTTCTTT
TRBV5-4	.	TRBJ2-7	.	CASSPREAPWEQYF	TGTGCCAGCAGCCCACGTGAAGCCCCTTGGGAGCAGTACTTC
TRBV18	.	TRBJ2-6	.	CASSPKYSGANVLTF	TGTGCCAGCTCACCCAAGTACTCTGGGGCCAACGTCCTGACTTTC
TRBV5-6	few	TRBJ2-7	.	CASSLHYSDRTYEQYF	TGTGCCAGCAGCTTGCATTATTCGGACAGAACCTACGAGCAGTACTTC
TRBV4-2	.	TRBJ1-2	.	CASSQDLNLAYGYTF	TGTGCCAGCAGCCAAGATCTTAATTTAGCTTATGGCTACACCTTC
TRBV9	.	TRBJ2-3	.	CASSAVGGAADTQYF	TGTGCCAGCAGTGCCGTTGGGGGGGCCGCAGATACGCAGTATTTT
TRBV19	.	TRBJ1-5	.	CASRQGRGNQPQHF	TGTGCCAGTAGGCAGGGCCGAGGCAATCAGCCCCAGCATTTT
TRBV24-1	.	TRBJ1-1	.	CATSDLWGTEAFF	TGTGCCACCAGTGATTTGTGGGGAACTGAAGCTTTCTTT
TRBV29-1	.	TRBJ1-4	TRBD1	CSARTGGKYEKLFF	TGCAGCGCCCGGACAGGGGGTAAATATGAAAAACTGTTTTTT
TRBV6-5	.	TRBJ2-7	TRBD1	CASNPTGSYEQYF	TGTGCCAGCAACCCGACAGGGTCCTACGAGCAGTACTTC
TRBV7-2	.	TRBJ2-7	.	CASSLVSQGFGYEQYF	TGTGCCAGCAGCTTAGTGTCACAGGGTTTCGGCTACGAGCAGTACTTC
TRBV4-3	once	TRBJ2-6	.	CASSQRGLRRGANVLTF	TGCGCCAGCAGCCAAAGGGGCCTCAGGAGAGGGGCCAACGTCCTGACTTTC
TRBV10-2	.	TRBJ1-2	TRBD1	CASSELPGTGADYGYTF	TGCGCCAGCAGTGAACTCCCCGGGACAGGGGCAGACTATGGCTACACCTTC
TRBV14	.	TRBJ1-2	TRBD1	CASSQGLGVHRGYYGYTF	TGTGCCAGCAGCCAAGGCCTTGGGGTTCACAGGGGATACTATGGCTACACCTTC
TRBV18	.	TRBJ2-1	.	CASSPPERTINEQFF	TGTGCCAGCTCACCCCCCGAGAGGACTATCAATGAGCAGTTCTTC
TRBV2	.	TRBJ2-1	TRBD1	CASNRQGYNEQFF	TGTGCCAGCAATAGACAGGGATACAATGAGCAGTTCTTC
TRBV4-1	.	TRBJ2-5	.	CASSQERTFQETQYF	TGCGCCAGCAGCCAAGAACGTACCTTCCAAGAGACCCAGTACTTC
TRBV6-2/TRBV6-3	.	TRBJ1-2	.	CASSRSANYGYTF	TGTGCCAGCAGCCGATCCGCTAACTATGGCTACACCTTC
TRBV14	.	TRBJ1-6	TRBD1	CASSQDAGGYNSPLHF	TGTGCCAGCAGCCAAGATGCAGGGGGATATAATTCACCCCTCCACTTT
TRBV19	once	TRBJ2-2	.	CASSAGAPSGVTGELFF	TGTGCCAGTAGTGCCGGGGCCCCAAGTGGAGTGACCGGGGAGCTGTTTTTT
TRBV9	.	TRBJ2-3	.	CASSVSARTDTQYF	TGTGCCAGCAGCGTTTCCGCTAGGACAGATACGCAGTATTTT
TRBV6-5	few	TRBJ2-3	.	CASSRQAGDTQYF	TGTGCCAGCAGTAGACAGGCTGGAGATACGCAGTATTTT
TRBV5-1	.	TRBJ2-2	TRBD2	CASSLSSGGFTGELFF	TGCGCCAGCAGCTTGTCTAGCGGGGGGTTTACCGGGGAGCTGTTTTTT
TRBV6-1	few	TRBJ2-4	.	CASSVFGEGLAKNIQYF	TGTGCCAGCAGTGTGTTTGGTGAGGGCCTAGCCAAAAACATTCAGTACTTC
TRBV10-3	.	TRBJ2-1	TRBD2	CAISDSGGRVYEQFF	TGTGCCATCAGTGATAGCGGGGGGCGGGTTTATGAGCAGTTCTTC
TRBV15	few	TRBJ1-2	.	CATSREGGYGYTF	TGTGCCACCAGCAGAGAAGGGGGCTATGGCTACACCTTC
TRBV18	.	TRBJ2-3	TRBD2	CASSLLAADTQYF	TGTGCCAGCTCCCTACTAGCGGCAGATACGCAGTATTTT
TRBV7-9	once	TRBJ2-1	.	CASTEGRGYSIEQFF	TGTGCCAGCACCGAGGGTCGGGGTTACTCAATCGAGCAGTTCTTC
TRBV3-1/TRBV3-2	.	TRBJ2-1	TRBD2	CASSQSRTSGGNEQFF	TGTGCCAGCAGCCAGAGTAGGACTAGCGGGGGCAATGAGCAGTTCTTC
TRBV11-2	few	TRBJ1-4	.	CASSPLGGRTNEKLFF	TGTGCCAGCAGCCCCCTTGGGGGTAGGACTAATGAAAAACTGTTTTTT
TRBV10-2	.	TRBJ1-5	TRBD1	CASSEWTGTSNQPQHF	TGCGCCAGCAGTGAGTGGACAGGAACTAGCAATCAGCCCCAGCATTTT
TRBV7-8	few	TRBJ1-6	TRBD1	CASSLGGQGDYYNSPLHF	TGTGCCAGCAGCTTAGGTGGACAGGGAGATTACTATAATTCACCCCTCCACTTT
TRBV3-1/TRBV3-2	.	TRBJ2-7	TRBD1	CASSPRGNSRQYF	TGTGCCAGCAGCCCCAGGGGGAATTCTCGGCAGTACTTC
TRBV4-1	once	TRBJ1-1	.	CASSQDLYTRIPEAFF	TGCGCCAGCAGCCAAGATCTTTACACGAGAATCCCTGAAGCTTTCTTT
TRBV14	.	TRBJ1-6	.	CASSRKPGLGNSPLHF	TGTGCCAGCAGCCGCAAGCCAGGGCTTGGAAATTCACCCCTCCACTTT
TRBV12-5	.	TRBJ2-1	TRBD1	CASGLNPTGAYNEQFF	TGTGCTAGTGGTTTGAACCCGACAGGGGCCTACAATGAGCAGTTCTTC
TRBV5-4	once	TRBJ2-2	.	CASSPRGVNTGELFF	TGTGCCAGCAGCCCGAGGGGAGTGAACACCGGGGAGCTGTTTTTT
TRBV5-1	.	TRBJ2-2	.	CASSLTGTGPSGELFF	TGCGCCAGCAGCTTGACCGGGACCGGGCCCTCCGGGGAGCTGTTTTTT
TRBV30	.	TRBJ1-5	.	CAWSVGQSQPQHF	TGTGCCTGGAGTGTGGGGCAGTCCCAGCCCCAGCATTTT
TRBV18	.	TRBJ1-2	.	CASSPPIQHYGYTF	TGTGCCAGCTCACCACCGATCCAGCACTATGGCTACACCTTC
TRBV7-2	.	TRBJ2-7	.	CASSLGYRVGPGEDYEQYF	TGTGCCAGCAGCTTAGGCTACCGGGTAGGGCCGGGGGAGGATTACGAGCAGTACTTC
TRBV2	.	TRBJ1-1	TRBD1	CASREGARAFF	TGTGCCAGCAGGGAGGGGGCGAGGGCTTTCTTT